This T cell receptor beta chain was identified during a study of T-cell reconstitution after alpha-beta-depleted transplantation in children. Library preparation (for TCRbeta) was performed with unique molecular identifiers. Via MiXCR, TCRdb re-called the PCR reads, giving one row per CDR3 protein. The sample consists of roughly 110,000 distinct CDR3 sequences, 10% to 13% of them appearing once. The length of the CDR3 is 12 residues. The germline V and J ends were trimmed by 0 bases and 6 bases, with 5 bases remaining between them. Germline loops: CDR1 SGDLS, CDR2 YYNGEE. Only a few counts were recorded for this clonotype.

The starting material was PBMCs, obtained before TCRalphabeta/CD19-depleted stem cell transplant. This chain joins TRBV9 and TRBJ2-3, with unresolved D. The receptor's source is a boy younger than 10 with acute lymphoblastic leukemia, due to receive a stem cell transplant. CDR3 loop: CASSVALDTQYF. The DNA for the CDR3 is TGTGCCAGCAGCGTAGCCTTGGATACGCAGTATTTT. The variable domain in full, with the rest retrieved from reference TRBV9 and TRBJ2-3, is DSGVTQTPKHLITATGQRVTLRCSPRSGDLSVYWYQQSLDQGLQFLIQYYNGEERAKGNILERFSAQQFPDLHSELNLSSLELGDSALYFCASSVALDTQYFGPGTRLTVL.